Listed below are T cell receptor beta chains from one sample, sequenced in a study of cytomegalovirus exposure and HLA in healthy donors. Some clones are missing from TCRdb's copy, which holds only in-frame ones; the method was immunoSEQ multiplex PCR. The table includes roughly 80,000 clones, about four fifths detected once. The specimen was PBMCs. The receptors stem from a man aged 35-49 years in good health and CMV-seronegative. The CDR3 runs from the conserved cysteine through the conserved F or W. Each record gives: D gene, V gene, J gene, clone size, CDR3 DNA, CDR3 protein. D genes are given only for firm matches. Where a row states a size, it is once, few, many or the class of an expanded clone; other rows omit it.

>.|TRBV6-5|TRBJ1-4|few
TGTGCCAGCAGTTGGGCGAGATCTGCAACTAATGAAAAACTGTTTTTT
CASSWARSATNEKLFF
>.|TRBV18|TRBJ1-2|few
TGTGCCAGCTCACCTACCATACAGCACTATGGCTACACCTTC
CASSPTIQHYGYTF
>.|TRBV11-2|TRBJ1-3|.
TGTGCCAGCAGCCGACTCTCCTCTGGAAACACCATATATTTT
CASSRLSSGNTIYF
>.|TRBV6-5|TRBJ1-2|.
TGTGCCAGCAGTTGGGGGCCCACGACCGGTGGCTACACCTTC
CASSWGPTTGGYTF
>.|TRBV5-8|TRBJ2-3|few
TGTGCCAGCAGCTTGGGCGACTTGGAGGCAGATACGCAGTATTTT
CASSLGDLEADTQYF
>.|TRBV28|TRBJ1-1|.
TGTGCCAGCACCAAAACCGGTTATGCGAACACTGAAGCTTTCTTT
CASTKTGYANTEAFF
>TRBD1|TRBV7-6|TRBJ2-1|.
TGTGCCAGCAGCCTCACCAGGGGGCGCAGAAATGAGCAGTTCTTC
CASSLTRGRRNEQFF
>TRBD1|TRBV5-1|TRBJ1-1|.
TGCGCCAGCAGTCCTGGGACAGCAAACACTGAAGCTTTCTTT
CASSPGTANTEAFF
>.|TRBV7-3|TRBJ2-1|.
TGTGCCAGCAGCTTAAGCACCTTGGGAACTCCCGGCACGGGGAGCTCCTACAATGAGCAGTTCTTC
CASSLSTLGTPGTGSSYNEQFF
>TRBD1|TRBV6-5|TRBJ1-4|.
TGTGCCAGCAGTCGAGGGGACAGAGTTAATGAAAAACTGTTTTTT
CASSRGDRVNEKLFF
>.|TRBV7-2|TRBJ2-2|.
TGTGCCAGCAGCCTAGAAGCCTTTTACACCGGGGAGCTGTTTTTT
CASSLEAFYTGELFF
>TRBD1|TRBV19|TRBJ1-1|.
TGTGCCAGTCTACAGGGGGGGAGAAACACTGAAGCTTTCTTT
CASLQGGRNTEAFF
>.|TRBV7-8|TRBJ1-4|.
TGTGCCAGCAGCCTTACAGGGTATGAAAAACTGTTTTTT
CASSLTGYEKLFF
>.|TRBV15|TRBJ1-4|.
TGTGCCACCAGCAGGGAGGCCCCCCTGGTAGGTCAAAAACTGTTTTTT
CATSREAPLVGQKLFF
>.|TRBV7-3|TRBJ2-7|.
TGTGCCACGGCTGGCGGCAGGGGTTACGAGCAGTACTTC
CATAGGRGYEQYF
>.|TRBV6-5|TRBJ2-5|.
TGTGCCAGCAGTAAACAGCCTACCCAAGAGACCCAGTACTTC
CASSKQPTQETQYF
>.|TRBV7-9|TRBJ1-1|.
TGTGCCAGCAGCCACACGCGAGTTGGGAGCACTGAAGCTTTCTTT
CASSHTRVGSTEAFF
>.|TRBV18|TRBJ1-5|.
TGTGCCAGCTCACTACAGGGTGATAGCAATCAGCCCCAGCATTTT
CASSLQGDSNQPQHF
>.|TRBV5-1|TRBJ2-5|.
TGCGCCAGCAGCTTGGCCCCCGGGACAAATCAAGAGACCCAGTACTTC
CASSLAPGTNQETQYF
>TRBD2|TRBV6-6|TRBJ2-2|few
TGTGCCAGCAGTTACGGGGGGGCCGGGGAGCTGTTTTTT
CASSYGGAGELFF
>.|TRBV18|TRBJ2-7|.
TGTGCCAGCTCCCCAAGCGAAGGGGCTGTCGGCATCGAGCAGTACTTC
CASSPSEGAVGIEQYF